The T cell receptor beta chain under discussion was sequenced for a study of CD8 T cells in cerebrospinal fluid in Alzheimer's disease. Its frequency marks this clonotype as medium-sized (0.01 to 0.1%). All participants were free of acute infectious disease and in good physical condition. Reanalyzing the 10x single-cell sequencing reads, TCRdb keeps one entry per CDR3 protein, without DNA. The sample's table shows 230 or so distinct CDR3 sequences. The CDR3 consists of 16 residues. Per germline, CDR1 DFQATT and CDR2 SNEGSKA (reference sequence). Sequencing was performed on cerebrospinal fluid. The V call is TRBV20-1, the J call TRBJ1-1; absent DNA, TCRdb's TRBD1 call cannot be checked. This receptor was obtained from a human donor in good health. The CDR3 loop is CSAEGRGRGRGTEAFF.